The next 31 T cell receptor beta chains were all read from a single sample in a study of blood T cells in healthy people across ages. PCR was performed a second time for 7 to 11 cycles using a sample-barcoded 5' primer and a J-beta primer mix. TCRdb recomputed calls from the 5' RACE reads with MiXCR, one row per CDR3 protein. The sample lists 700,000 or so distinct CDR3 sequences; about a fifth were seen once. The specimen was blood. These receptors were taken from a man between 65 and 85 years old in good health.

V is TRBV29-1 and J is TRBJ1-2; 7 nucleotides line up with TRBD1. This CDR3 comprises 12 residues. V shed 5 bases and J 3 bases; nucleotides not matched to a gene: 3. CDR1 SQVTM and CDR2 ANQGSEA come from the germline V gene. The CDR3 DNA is TGCAGCGTTCGGACAGGCGACTATGGCTACACCTTC. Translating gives CSVRTGDYGYTF.

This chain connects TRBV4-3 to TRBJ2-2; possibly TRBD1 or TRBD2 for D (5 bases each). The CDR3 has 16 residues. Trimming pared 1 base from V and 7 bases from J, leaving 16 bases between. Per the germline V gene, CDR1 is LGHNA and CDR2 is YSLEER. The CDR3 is CASSQALGGGGGELFF. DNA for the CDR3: TGCGCCAGCAGCCAAGCTCTTGGGGGTGGTGGCGGGGAGCTGTTTTTT.

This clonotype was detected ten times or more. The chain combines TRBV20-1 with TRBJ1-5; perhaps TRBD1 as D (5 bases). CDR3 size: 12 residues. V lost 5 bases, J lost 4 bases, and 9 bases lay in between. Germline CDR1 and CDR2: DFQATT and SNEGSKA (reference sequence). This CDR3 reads CSARGVNQPQHF. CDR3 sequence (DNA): TGCAGTGCTCGGGGGGTGAATCAGCCCCAGCATTTT.

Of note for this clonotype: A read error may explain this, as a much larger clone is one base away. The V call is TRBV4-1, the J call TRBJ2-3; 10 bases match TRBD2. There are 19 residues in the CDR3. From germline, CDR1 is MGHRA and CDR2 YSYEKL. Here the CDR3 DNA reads TGCGCCAGCAGCCAAGATTGGCTAGCGGGAGCTTTAGGCACAGATGCGCAGTATTTT. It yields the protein CASSQDWLAGALGTDAQYF.

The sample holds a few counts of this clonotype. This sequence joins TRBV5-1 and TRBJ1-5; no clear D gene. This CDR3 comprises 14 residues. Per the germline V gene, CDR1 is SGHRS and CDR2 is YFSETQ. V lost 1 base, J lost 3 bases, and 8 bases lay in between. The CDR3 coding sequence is TGCGCCAGCAGCTTGAGCGGATTCAATCAGCCCCAGCATTTT. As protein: CASSLSGFNQPQHF.

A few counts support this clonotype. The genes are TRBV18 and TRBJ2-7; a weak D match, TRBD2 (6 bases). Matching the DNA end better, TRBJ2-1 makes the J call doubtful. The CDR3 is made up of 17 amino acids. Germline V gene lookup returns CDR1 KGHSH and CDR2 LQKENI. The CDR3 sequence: CASSLPRGTKKNNEQFF. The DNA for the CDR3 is TGTGCCAGCTCACTTCCCCGGGGGACGAAGAAAAACAATGAGCAGTTCTTC.

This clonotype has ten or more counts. CDR3 loop: CASSPSLAKNIQYF. CDR3 coding DNA: TGTGCCAGCAGTCCCAGTTTAGCCAAAAACATTCAGTACTTC. The V gene is TRBV9, the J gene TRBJ2-4; D uncertain. The germline CDR1 and CDR2 sequences are SGDLS and YYNGEE. The CDR3 consists of 14 residues. V lost 5 bases and J lost 0, with 9 bases in between.

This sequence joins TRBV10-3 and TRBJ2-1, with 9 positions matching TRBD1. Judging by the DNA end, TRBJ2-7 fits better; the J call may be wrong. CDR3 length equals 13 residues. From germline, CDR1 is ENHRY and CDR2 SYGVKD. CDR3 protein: CAISVGQGYEQYV. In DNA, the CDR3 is TGTGCCATCAGTGTCGGACAGGGGTACGAGCAGTACGTC.

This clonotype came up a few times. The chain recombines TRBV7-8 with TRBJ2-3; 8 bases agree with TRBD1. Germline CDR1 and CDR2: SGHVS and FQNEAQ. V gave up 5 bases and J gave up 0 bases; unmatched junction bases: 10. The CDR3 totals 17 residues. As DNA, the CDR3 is TGTGCCAGCAGCGCAAGGACAGGGAGGAGTAGCACAGATACGCAGTATTTT. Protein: CASSARTGRSSTDTQYF.

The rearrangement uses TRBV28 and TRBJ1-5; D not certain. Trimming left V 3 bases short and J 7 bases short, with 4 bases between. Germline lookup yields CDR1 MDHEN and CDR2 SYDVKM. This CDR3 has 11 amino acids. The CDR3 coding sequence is TGTGCCAGCAGTTTCCCCCAGCCCCAGCATTTT. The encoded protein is CASSFPQPQHF.

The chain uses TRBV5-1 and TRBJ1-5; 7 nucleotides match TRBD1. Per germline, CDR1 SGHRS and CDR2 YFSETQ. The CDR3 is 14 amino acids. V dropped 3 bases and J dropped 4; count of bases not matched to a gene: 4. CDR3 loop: CASSSGQANQPQHF. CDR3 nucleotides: TGCGCCAGCAGCTCTGGACAGGCGAATCAGCCCCAGCATTTT.

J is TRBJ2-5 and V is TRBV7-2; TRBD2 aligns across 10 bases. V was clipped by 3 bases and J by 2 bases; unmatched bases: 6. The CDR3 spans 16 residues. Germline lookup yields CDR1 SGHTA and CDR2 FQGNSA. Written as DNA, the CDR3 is TGTGCCAGCAGCTTTGCTAGCGGGAGACCACAAGAGACCCAGTACTTC. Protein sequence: CASSFASGRPQETQYF.

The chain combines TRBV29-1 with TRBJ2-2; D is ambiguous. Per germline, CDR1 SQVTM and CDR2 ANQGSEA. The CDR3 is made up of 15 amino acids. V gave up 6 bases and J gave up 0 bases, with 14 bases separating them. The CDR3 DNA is TGCAGCGTCGGTCGTGGGCACCCGAACACCGGGGAGCTGTTTTTT. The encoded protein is CSVGRGHPNTGELFF.

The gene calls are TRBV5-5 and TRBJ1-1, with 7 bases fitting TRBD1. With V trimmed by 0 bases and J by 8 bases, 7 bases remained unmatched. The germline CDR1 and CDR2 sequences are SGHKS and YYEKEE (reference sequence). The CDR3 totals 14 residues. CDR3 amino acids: CASSLGQGQAEAFF. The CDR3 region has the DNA TGTGCCAGCAGCTTGGGACAGGGCCAGGCAGAAGCTTTCTTT. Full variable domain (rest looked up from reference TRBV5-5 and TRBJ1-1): DAGVTQSPTHLIKTRGQQVTLRCSPISGHKSVSWYQQVLGQGPQFIFQYYEKEERGRGNFPDRFSARQFPNYSSELNVNALLLGDSALYLCASSLGQGQAEAFFGQGTRLTVV.

CDR3 sequence reads: CASSPQGLTDTQYF. Here the CDR3 DNA reads TGTGCCAGCAGCCCCCAAGGGCTCACAGATACGCAGTATTTT. The gene calls are TRBV7-7 and TRBJ2-3; D ambiguous. The CDR3 spans 14 residues. The germline V gene has CDR1 SSHAT and CDR2 FNYEAQ (reference sequence). Trimming stripped 5 bases from V and 2 bases from J, with 11 bases between.

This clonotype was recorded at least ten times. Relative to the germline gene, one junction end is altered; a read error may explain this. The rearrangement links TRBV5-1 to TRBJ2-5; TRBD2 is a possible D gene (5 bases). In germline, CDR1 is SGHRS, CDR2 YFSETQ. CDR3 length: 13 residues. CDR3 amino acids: CASSLALGETQYF. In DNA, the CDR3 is TGTGCCAGCAGCTTAGCGCTCGGGGAGACCCAGTACTTC.

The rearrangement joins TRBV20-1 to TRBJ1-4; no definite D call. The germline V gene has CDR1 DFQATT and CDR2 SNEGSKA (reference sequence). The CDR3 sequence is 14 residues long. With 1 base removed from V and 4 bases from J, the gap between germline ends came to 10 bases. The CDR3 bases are TGCAGTGCTAGAGCTCCGGCCATTAATGAAAAACTGTTTTTT. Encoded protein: CSARAPAINEKLFF.

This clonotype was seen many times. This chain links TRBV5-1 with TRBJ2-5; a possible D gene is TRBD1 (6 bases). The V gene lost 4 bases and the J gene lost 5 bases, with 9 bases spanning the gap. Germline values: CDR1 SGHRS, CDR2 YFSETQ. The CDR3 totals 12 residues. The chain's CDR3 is CASSLQGETQYF. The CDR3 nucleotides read TGCGCCAGCAGCCTCCAGGGGGAGACCCAGTACTTC.

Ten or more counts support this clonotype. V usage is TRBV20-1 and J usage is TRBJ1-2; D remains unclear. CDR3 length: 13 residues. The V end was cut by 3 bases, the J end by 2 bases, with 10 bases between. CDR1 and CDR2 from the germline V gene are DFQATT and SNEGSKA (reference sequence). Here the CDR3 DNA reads TGCAGTGCTAGGGACGACACAAACTATGGCTACACCTTC. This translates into CSARDDTNYGYTF.

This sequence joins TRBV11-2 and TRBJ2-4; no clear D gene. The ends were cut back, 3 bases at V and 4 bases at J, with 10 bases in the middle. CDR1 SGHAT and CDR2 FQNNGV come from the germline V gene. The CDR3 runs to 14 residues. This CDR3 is CASSFQNGKNIQYF. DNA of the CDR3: TGTGCCAGCAGCTTTCAAAACGGGAAAAACATTCAGTACTTC.

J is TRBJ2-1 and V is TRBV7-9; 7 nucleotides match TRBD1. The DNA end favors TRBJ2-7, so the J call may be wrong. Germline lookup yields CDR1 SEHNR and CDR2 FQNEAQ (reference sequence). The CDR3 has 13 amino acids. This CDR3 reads CASMGQTSYEQYF. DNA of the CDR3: TGTGCCAGCATGGGACAGACATCCTACGAGCAGTACTTC.

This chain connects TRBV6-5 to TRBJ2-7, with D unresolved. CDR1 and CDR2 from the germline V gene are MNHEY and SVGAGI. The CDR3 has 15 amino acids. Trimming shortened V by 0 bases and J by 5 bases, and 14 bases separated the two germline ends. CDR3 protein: CASSYSTPRIHEQYF. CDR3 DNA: TGTGCCAGCAGTTACTCGACCCCCAGAATCCACGAGCAGTACTTC.

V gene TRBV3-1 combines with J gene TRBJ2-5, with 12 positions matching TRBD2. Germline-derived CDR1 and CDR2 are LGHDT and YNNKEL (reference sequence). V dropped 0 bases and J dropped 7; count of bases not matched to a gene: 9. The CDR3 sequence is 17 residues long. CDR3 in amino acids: CASSQDGLAGWVGTQYF. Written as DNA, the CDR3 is TGTGCCAGCAGCCAAGATGGACTAGCGGGGTGGGTAGGGACCCAGTACTTC.

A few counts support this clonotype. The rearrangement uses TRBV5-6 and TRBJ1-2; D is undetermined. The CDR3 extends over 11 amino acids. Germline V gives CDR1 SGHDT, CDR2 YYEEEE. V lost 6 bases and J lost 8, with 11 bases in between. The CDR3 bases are TGTGCCAGCAAGACTGACGGAGGCTACACCTTC. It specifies CASKTDGGYTF. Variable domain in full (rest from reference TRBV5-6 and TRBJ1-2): DAGVTQSPTHLIKTRGQQVTLRCSPKSGHDTVSWYQQALGQGPQFIFQYYEEEERQRGNFPDRFSGHQFPNYSSELNVNALLLGDSALYLCASKTDGGYTFGSGTRLTVV.

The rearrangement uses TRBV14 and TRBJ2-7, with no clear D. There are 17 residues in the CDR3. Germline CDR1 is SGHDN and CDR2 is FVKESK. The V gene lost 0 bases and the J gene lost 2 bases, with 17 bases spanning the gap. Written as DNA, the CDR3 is TGTGCCAGCAGCCAAGATGGACCTTCGGAACACCCCTACGAGCAGTACGTC. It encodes CASSQDGPSEHPYEQYV.

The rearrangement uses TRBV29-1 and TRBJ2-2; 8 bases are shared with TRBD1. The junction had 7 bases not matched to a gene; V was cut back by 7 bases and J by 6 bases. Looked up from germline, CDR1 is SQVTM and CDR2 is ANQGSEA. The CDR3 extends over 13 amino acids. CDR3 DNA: TGCAGCGCTGGACAGGGTTCGGCCGGGGAGCTGTTTTTT. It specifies CSAGQGSAGELFF.

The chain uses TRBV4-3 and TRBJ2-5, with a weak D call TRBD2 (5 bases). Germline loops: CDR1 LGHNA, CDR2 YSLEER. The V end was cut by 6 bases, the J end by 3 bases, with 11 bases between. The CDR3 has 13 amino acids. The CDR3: CASSKGSEETQYF. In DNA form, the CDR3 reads TGCGCCAGCAGTAAAGGGAGCGAAGAGACCCAGTACTTC.

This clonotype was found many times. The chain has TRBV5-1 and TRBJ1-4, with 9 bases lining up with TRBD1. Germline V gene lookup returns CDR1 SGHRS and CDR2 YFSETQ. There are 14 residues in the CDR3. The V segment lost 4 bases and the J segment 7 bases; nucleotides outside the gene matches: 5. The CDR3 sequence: CASSPGQGSEKLFF. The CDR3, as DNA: TGCGCCAGCAGCCCGGGACAGGGCAGTGAAAAACTGTTTTTT.

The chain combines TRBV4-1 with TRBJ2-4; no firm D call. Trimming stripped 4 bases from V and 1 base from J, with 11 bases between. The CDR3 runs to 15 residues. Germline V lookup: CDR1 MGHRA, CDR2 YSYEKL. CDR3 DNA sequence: TGCGCCAGCAGCCTGATGGGTGCGGCCAAAAACATTCAGTACTTC. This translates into CASSLMGAAKNIQYF.

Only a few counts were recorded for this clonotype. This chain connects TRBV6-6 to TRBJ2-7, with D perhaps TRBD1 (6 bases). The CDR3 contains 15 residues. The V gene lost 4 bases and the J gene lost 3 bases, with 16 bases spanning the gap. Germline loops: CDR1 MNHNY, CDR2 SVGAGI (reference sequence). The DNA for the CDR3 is TGTGCCAGCAGTTCCAGGGGTCGCGAAGACTACGAGCAGTACTTC. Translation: CASSSRGREDYEQYF.

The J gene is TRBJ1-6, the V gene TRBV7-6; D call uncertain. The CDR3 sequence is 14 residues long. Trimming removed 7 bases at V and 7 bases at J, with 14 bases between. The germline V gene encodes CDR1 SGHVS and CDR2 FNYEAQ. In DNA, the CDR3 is TGTGCCAGCACCTCCAACAGAGAGAATTCACCCCTCCACTTT. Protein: CASTSNRENSPLHF.